A selection of T cell receptor beta chains follows, all from one sample in a study of T cells and Merkel cell carcinoma outcomes. This table comes from immunoSEQ multiplex PCR, and its TCRdb copy is limited to in-frame clones, with some not included. This table has 15,000 to 25,000 clones, about 80% appearing once. Sequencing input: tumor tissue from Merkel cell carcinoma. The receptors derive from a human donor with Merkel cell carcinoma. Both conserved end residues are part of each CDR3. The D gene is left open where the match is weak. Not every row has a clone size; where given, it reads once, few, many or a size class.

>TRBJ2-1|.|16|TRBV4-1|TRBD1
CASSHLTGTAKGEQFF
TGCGCCAGCAGCCACCTTACCGGGACAGCCAAGGGGGAGCAGTTCTTC
>TRBJ2-1|.|15|TRBV4-1|.
CASSQDGFSGDEQFF
TGCGCCAGCAGCCAAGATGGCTTCTCCGGGGATGAGCAGTTCTTC
>TRBJ1-2|.|11|TRBV18|.
CASADGYGYTF
TGTGCCAGCGCCGACGGCTATGGCTACACCTTC
>TRBJ1-2|.|13|TRBV7-9|.
CASSLVPSYGYTF
TGTGCCAGCAGCTTAGTGCCGAGCTATGGCTACACCTTC
>TRBJ2-5|.|14|TRBV9|.
CASSVGGTAETQYF
TGTGCCAGCAGCGTAGGGGGGACGGCAGAGACCCAGTACTTC
>TRBJ2-1|.|15|TRBV27|.
CASSYRDSSYNEQFF
TGTGCCAGCAGTTACCGGGACTCCTCCTACAATGAGCAGTTCTTC
>TRBJ2-5|.|15|TRBV5-6|TRBD2
CASSLAGGLGETQYF
TGTGCCAGCAGCTTAGCGGGGGGGCTGGGGGAGACCCAGTACTTC
>TRBJ1-2|.|13|TRBV19|.
CASTTGTTYGYTF
TGTGCCAGTACGACCGGGACAACCTATGGCTACACCTTC
>TRBJ2-3|few|13|TRBV16|.
CASSQQVTDTQYF
TGTGCCAGCAGCCAACAGGTGACAGATACGCAGTATTTT
>TRBJ2-1|.|15|TRBV19|.
CASSIGRSSYNEQFF
TGTGCCAGTAGTATTGGGAGGAGCTCCTACAATGAGCAGTTCTTC
>TRBJ1-1|.|14|TRBV18|.
CASSQKGFPTEAFF
TGTGCCAGCTCACAAAAGGGGTTTCCGACTGAAGCTTTCTTT
>TRBJ1-5|.|15|TRBV9|.
CASSVEGRTYQPQHF
TGTGCCAGCAGCGTAGAGGGCAGGACCTATCAGCCCCAGCATTTT
>TRBJ2-7|once|12|TRBV28|.
CASSSRSYEQYF
TGTGCCAGCAGCTCCAGATCCTACGAGCAGTACTTC
>TRBJ2-7|.|15|TRBV6-5|.
CASNAEDRSPYEQYF
TGTGCCAGCAACGCCGAGGACAGATCCCCCTACGAGCAGTACTTC
>TRBJ1-1|.|14|TRBV6-6|.
CASSYSPRGGEAFF
TGTGCCAGCAGTTACTCACCCAGGGGTGGAGAAGCTTTCTTT
>TRBJ2-3|.|13|TRBV6-5|.
CASIGRVKDTQYF
TGTGCCAGCATCGGTCGGGTGAAGGATACGCAGTATTTT
>TRBJ1-1|.|12|TRBV30|.
CAWSQGYTEAFF
TGTGCCTGGAGTCAGGGGTACACTGAAGCTTTCTTT
>TRBJ2-3|.|13|TRBV14|.
CASSQVLTDTQYF
TGTGCCAGCAGCCAAGTCCTCACAGATACGCAGTATTTT
>TRBJ1-6|.|13|TRBV2|.
CASSELTPRPLHF
TGTGCCAGCAGTGAATTAACACCACGACCCCTCCACTTT
>TRBJ1-1|.|17|TRBV7-9|.
CASSSLFAWEMNTEAFF
TGTGCCAGCAGCTCCCTTTTCGCATGGGAAATGAACACTGAAGCTTTCTTT
>TRBJ1-4|.|10|TRBV6-1|.
CASLQEKLFF
TGTGCCAGCCTCCAGGAAAAACTGTTTTTT
>TRBJ2-7|.|15|TRBV19|TRBD2
CASSETSGSFNEQYF
TGTGCCAGTAGTGAAACTAGCGGGAGTTTCAACGAGCAGTACTTC
>TRBJ1-2|.|14|TRBV4-1|.
CASSQRIQPHGYTF
TGCGCCAGCAGCCAGAGGATTCAACCCCATGGCTACACCTTC
>TRBJ1-4|.|12|TRBV6-1|.
CASETGAEKLFF
TGTGCCAGCGAGACAGGCGCCGAAAAACTGTTTTTT
>TRBJ1-5|.|14|TRBV29-1|.
CSAWGGITGQPQHF
TGCAGCGCCTGGGGGGGCATAACAGGGCAGCCCCAGCATTTT
>TRBJ1-5|.|15|TRBV19|.
CASTRADRTHQPQHF
TGTGCCAGTACCAGAGCTGACAGGACTCATCAGCCCCAGCATTTT
>TRBJ1-4|.|13|TRBV5-1|.
CASSSQGREKLFF
TGCGCCAGCAGCTCCCAGGGAAGGGAAAAACTGTTTTTT
>TRBJ1-1|.|15|TRBV25-1|.
CASSESTGWDTEAFF
TGTGCCAGCAGTGAATCAACAGGGTGGGACACTGAAGCTTTCTTT
>TRBJ2-7|.|14|TRBV6-5|.
CASSLGGAWEEQYF
TGTGCCAGCAGCCTAGGGGGGGCCTGGGAAGAGCAGTACTTC
>TRBJ2-5|.|13|TRBV6-1|.
CASSEGLRETQYF
TGTGCCAGCAGTGAAGGGCTGAGGGAGACCCAGTACTTC
>TRBJ2-7|.|12|TRBV30|.
CAWSGPTYEQYF
TGTGCCTGGTCCGGACCCACCTACGAGCAGTACTTC
>TRBJ2-2|.|12|TRBV5-5|.
CASSLGAGELFF
TGTGCCAGCAGCTTAGGTGCCGGGGAGCTGTTTTTT
>TRBJ2-7|once|15|TRBV5-8|TRBD2
CASSLELAVSYEQYF
TGTGCCAGCAGCTTGGAACTAGCGGTTTCTTACGAGCAGTACTTC
>TRBJ1-4|.|16|TRBV6-1|.
CASSERRGGAREKLFF
TGTGCCAGCAGTGAAAGACGGGGGGGGGCCCGTGAAAAACTGTTTTTT